This entry features one T cell receptor (beta chain) sequence. This entry is derived from a study of T cell changes during pregnancy in multiple sclerosis. The data were produced by immunoSEQ multiplex PCR, yet TCRdb's version contains in-frame clones alone and is incomplete. The sample has over 9,000 clones, more than 75% seen once. Trimming at V came to 1 base and at J to 6 bases, leaving 4 bases not matched to a gene. The CDR3 totals 15 residues. Germline assignment: CDR1 LNHNV and CDR2 YYDKDF (reference sequence). Source: CD8+ T cells from peripheral blood mononuclear cells, taken after pregnancy. V usage is TRBV15 and J usage is TRBJ2-2; 8 bases agree with TRBD2. The receptor was derived from a female donor in good health, enrolled as a control in a pregnancy study. CDR3 nucleotides: TGTGCCACCAGCAGAGGGTCCGGGAGGGCCGGGGAGCTGTTTTTT. It codes for CATSRGSGRAGELFF.